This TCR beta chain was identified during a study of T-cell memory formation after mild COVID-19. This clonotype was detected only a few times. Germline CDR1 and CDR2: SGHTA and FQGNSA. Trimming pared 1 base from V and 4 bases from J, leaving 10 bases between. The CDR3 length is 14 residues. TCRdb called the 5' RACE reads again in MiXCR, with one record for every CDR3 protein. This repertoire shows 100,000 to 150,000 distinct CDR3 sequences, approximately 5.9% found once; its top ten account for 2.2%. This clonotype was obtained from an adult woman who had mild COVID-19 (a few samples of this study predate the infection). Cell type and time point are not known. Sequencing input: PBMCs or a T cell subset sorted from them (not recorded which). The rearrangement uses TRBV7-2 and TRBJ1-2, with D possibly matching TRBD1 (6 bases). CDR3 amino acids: CASSLVTGSYGYTF. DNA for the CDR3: TGTGCCAGCAGCTTAGTTACAGGGTCCTATGGCTACACCTTC.